The 15 T cell receptor beta chains listed next were all sequenced from one sample in a study of CD8+ T cells in alopecia areata. RNA was extracted and reverse transcribed into cDNA as the sequencing template. Here immunoSEQ multiplex PCR was the method, and the copy in TCRdb shows in-frame clones only, minus some. Of around 140,000 clones listed, about 51% are singletons. Sequenced here: CD4+ T cells sorted from blood, sampled at week 0. The receptors derive from a human donor with alopecia areata.

The chain joins TRBV4-3 to TRBJ2-1; D is unclear. V was clipped by 1 base and J by 2 bases, with 12 bases between them. Germline V gene sequence: CDR1 LGHNA, CDR2 YSLEER. The CDR3 is made up of 16 amino acids. CDR3 protein: CASSQVMDPAYNEQFF. The CDR3 coding sequence is TGCGCCAGCAGCCAAGTAATGGACCCGGCCTACAATGAGCAGTTCTTC.

This sequence joins TRBV7-3 and TRBJ1-2; D gene uncertain. CDR3 length: 14 amino acids. V was shortened by 5 bases and J by 4 bases, with 14 bases between the two germline ends. The germline gives CDR1 SGHTA, CDR2 FQGTGA. The CDR3, as DNA: TGTGCCAGCAGCCCCTCCGCACTACCCTATGGCTACACCTTC. Its protein product is CASSPSALPYGYTF.

There are a few counts of this clone. The chain couples TRBV6-1 to TRBJ2-5; perhaps TRBD2 as D (6 bases). CDR3 length: 14 residues. Germline lookup yields CDR1 MNHNS and CDR2 SASEGT. V was cut by 6 bases and J by 5 bases, with 16 bases left in between. CDR3 DNA: TGTGCCAGCAGCTTGGGACTGCGGATGGAGACCCAGTACTTC. Translation: CASSLGLRMETQYF.

The CDR3 DNA is TGCAGCGTTGGGGGCCCCCATGAGCAGTTCTTC. Protein sequence: CSVGGPHEQFF. The chain links TRBV29-1 to TRBJ2-1; D might be TRBD1 (5 bases). The CDR3 consists of 11 residues. Germline assignment: CDR1 SQVTM and CDR2 ANQGSEA. With 4 bases removed from V and 8 bases from J, the gap between germline ends came to 9 bases.

Note on this clone: Other nucleotide sequences in the sample specify the same CDR3. V gene TRBV28 combines with J gene TRBJ2-5; D perhaps matches TRBD2 (5 bases). This CDR3 is 13 amino acids long. Germline values: CDR1 MDHEN, CDR2 SYDVKM. Between the trimmed V and J ends, which lost 3 bases and 5 bases, there was a span of 10 bases. As DNA, the CDR3 is TGTGCCAGCAGTTTGGCGAGCGGTGAGACCCAGTACTTC. Protein sequence: CASSLASGETQYF.

The chain uses TRBV29-1 and TRBJ1-4; the D is unclear. The CDR3 loop spans 12 amino acids. The V end was cut by 4 bases, the J end by 5 bases, with 8 bases between. Germline V gene sequence: CDR1 SQVTM, CDR2 ANQGSEA. The CDR3 DNA sequence: TGCAGCGTTGTAGTGTCGAATGAAAAACTGTTTTTT. It is translated as CSVVVSNEKLFF. The full variable domain, completed using reference TRBV29-1 and TRBJ1-4, is SAVISQKPSRDICQRGTSLTIQCQVDSQVTMMFWYRQQPGQSLTLIATANQGSEATYESGFVIDKFPISRPNLTFSTLTVSNMSPEDSSIYLCSVVVSNEKLFFGSGTQLSVL.

The rearrangement joins TRBV4-2 to TRBJ2-2; D gene ambiguous. This CDR3 contains 16 residues. Trimming pared 1 base from V and 4 bases from J, leaving 13 bases between. Looked up from germline, CDR1 is LGHNA and CDR2 is YNFKEQ. This CDR3 reads CASSQVDGPSTGELFF. The CDR3 coding sequence is TGTGCCAGCAGCCAAGTTGACGGCCCAAGCACCGGGGAGCTGTTTTTT.

The rearrangement joins TRBV30 to TRBJ1-5; weak D call: TRBD1 (5 bases). There are 14 residues in the CDR3. With 0 bases removed from V and 5 bases from J, the gap between germline ends came to 11 bases. The germline V gene has CDR1 GTSNPN and CDR2 SVGIG (reference sequence). This CDR3 reads CAWSVSPGDQPQHF. CDR3 nucleotides: TGTGCCTGGAGTGTAAGTCCGGGGGATCAGCCCCAGCATTTT.

The chain has TRBV6-5 and TRBJ1-1; D is perhaps TRBD1 (5 bases). Germline CDR1 MNHEY, CDR2 SVGAGI. The CDR3 totals 13 residues. The germline V and J ends were trimmed by 6 bases and 4 bases, with 12 bases remaining between them. CDR3 protein: CASSWGESTEAFF. CDR3 in DNA: TGTGCCAGCAGCTGGGGGGAGTCCACTGAAGCTTTCTTT.

The V call is TRBV5-1, the J call TRBJ2-3, with D maybe TRBD2 (6 bases). The CDR3 runs to 11 residues. Germline lookup yields CDR1 SGHRS and CDR2 YFSETQ. The V end lost 4 bases, the J end lost 9 bases, and 9 bases lay between the germline ends. The CDR3 coding sequence is TGCGCCAGCAGCCTTCGGGAGACGCAGTATTTT. Its protein product is CASSLRETQYF.

The chain couples TRBV4-3 to TRBJ1-1; D is uncertain. Trimming removed 3 bases at V and 1 base at J, with 9 bases between. The CDR3 loop spans 14 amino acids. Germline assignment: CDR1 LGHNA and CDR2 YSLEER. CDR3 residues: CASSQRFGNTEAFF. CDR3 DNA sequence: TGCGCCAGCAGCCAGCGGTTTGGGAACACTGAAGCTTTCTTT.

This clone was counted a few times. The chain combines TRBV2 with TRBJ2-1; D is ambiguous. Germline CDR1 reads SNHLY; CDR2 reads FYNNEI. V lost 1 base to trimming and J lost 8 bases, with 6 bases between them. The CDR3 is 12 residues long. CDR3 protein: CASSEVGDEQFF. In nucleotides, the CDR3 is TGTGCCAGCAGTGAAGTTGGAGATGAGCAGTTCTTC.

V gene TRBV28 combines with J gene TRBJ2-7; perhaps TRBD1 as D (6 bases). This CDR3 comprises 14 residues. Germline CDR1 reads MDHEN; CDR2 reads SYDVKM. Trimming took off 3 bases at V and 2 bases at J, with 11 bases between the two ends. The CDR3 loop is CASSFPRDTYEQYF. The CDR3 DNA is TGTGCCAGCAGTTTTCCCCGGGACACCTACGAGCAGTACTTC.

This sequence joins TRBV7-9 and TRBJ1-4; TRBD1 might be the D (5 bases). The V gene's germline CDR1 is SEHNR and CDR2 FQNEAQ (reference sequence). This CDR3 comprises 14 residues. V shed 8 bases and J shed 0 bases, with 10 bases lying between them. The CDR3 sequence: CASHKGPTNEKLFF. The CDR3 coding sequence is TGTGCCAGCCACAAGGGACCAACTAATGAAAAACTGTTTTTT.

This clone was seen more than once but under ten times. The chain links TRBV29-1 to TRBJ1-2, with 7 bases lining up with TRBD1. The CDR3 extends over 15 amino acids. Germline-derived CDR1 and CDR2 are SQVTM and ANQGSEA. The junction had 9 bases not matched to a gene; V was cut back by 1 base and J by 4 bases. The CDR3 DNA reads as TGCAGCGTTGAAGGGGGATTGACAGGGATCTATGGCTACACCTTC. Translating it yields CSVEGGLTGIYGYTF.